The 10 T cell receptor beta chains below were found in one sample sequenced in a study of T cells in localized non-small cell lung cancer. Repertoires were generated with immunoSEQ multiplex PCR, while TCRdb's copy carries only in-frame clones and drops some. The profile covers roughly 84,000 clones, with 85% to 90% appearing a single time and about 20% taken by the ten largest. Material: peripheral blood, obtained before any cancer treatment. All receptors come from a woman aged 35 to 70 with stage I squamous cell lung carcinoma.

V usage is TRBV25-1 and J usage is TRBJ1-4; 7 bases agree with TRBD1. This CDR3 has 14 amino acids. J lost 4 bases, V lost 3 bases, and 2 bases had no gene match. CDR1 MGHDK and CDR2 SYGVNS come from the germline V gene. The chain's CDR3 is CASSEGQINEKLFF. In nucleotides, the CDR3 is TGTGCCAGCAGTGAGGGACAGATTAATGAAAAACTGTTTTTT.

This rearrangement joins TRBV19 to TRBJ1-1; D is uncertain. The V and J ends lost 7 bases and 0 bases respectively, with 15 bases between them. Germline lookup yields CDR1 LNHDA and CDR2 SQIVND (reference sequence). The CDR3 totals 15 residues. CDR3 region: CASKNSGRMNTEAFF. In DNA, the CDR3 is TGTGCCAGTAAAAATTCGGGGAGGATGAACACTGAAGCTTTCTTT.

This chain joins TRBV4-2 and TRBJ2-5, with D hard to call. The CDR3 is made up of 14 amino acids. V was shortened by 5 bases and J by 3 bases, with 13 bases between the two germline ends. Germline assignment: CDR1 LGHNA and CDR2 YNFKEQ. In nucleotides, the CDR3 is TGTGCCAGCAGCGCGCTAAGGCAAAAAGAGACCCAGTACTTC. Residues: CASSALRQKETQYF.

The gene calls are TRBV4-1 and TRBJ2-1, with 7 bases aligning to TRBD1. This CDR3 spans 15 amino acids. Germline loops: CDR1 MGHRA, CDR2 YSYEKL. With V trimmed by 5 bases and J by 6 bases, 10 bases remained unmatched. The CDR3 spells CASSYRQGSPNEQFF. CDR3 in DNA: TGCGCCAGCAGCTATAGACAGGGATCCCCCAATGAGCAGTTCTTC.

The chain carries TRBV5-1 and TRBJ2-2, with 7 bases fitting TRBD1. Germline V gives CDR1 SGHRS, CDR2 YFSETQ. Losses at the gene ends were 0 bases for V and 5 bases for J; bases not matched to a gene: 7. The CDR3 runs 16 residues. CDR3 sequence: CASSLAERGQTGELFF. In DNA, the CDR3 is TGCGCCAGCAGCTTGGCCGAGAGGGGGCAAACCGGGGAGCTGTTTTTT.

CDR3 DNA sequence: TGTGCCAGCAGCTTAGAGGGGTATTTACCCTCCAGTTCGGGCTACACCTTC. Protein: CASSLEGYLPSSSGYTF. The chain is built from TRBV7-8 and TRBJ1-2; maybe TRBD1 (5 bases). V was trimmed by 1 base and J by 8 bases, leaving 23 bases between them. The CDR3 spans 17 residues. The germline gives CDR1 SGHVS, CDR2 FQNEAQ.

Turning to this clone: Relative to the germline gene, one junction end is altered; a read error may explain this. This chain connects TRBV27 to TRBJ2-7; TRBD1 is a possible D gene (6 bases). This CDR3 has 13 amino acids. The V gene's germline CDR1 is MNHEY and CDR2 SMNVEV (reference sequence). CDR3 sequence (DNA): TGTGTCAGCAGTAACGGACAGATCTACGAGCAGTACTTC. This sequence encodes CVSSNGQIYEQYF.

V is TRBV7-3 and J is TRBJ1-1, with D possibly matching TRBD1 (6 bases). The V gene lost 6 bases and the J gene lost 5 bases, with 13 bases spanning the gap. The CDR3 is made up of 13 amino acids. Germline loops: CDR1 SGHTA, CDR2 FQGTGA. The CDR3 DNA sequence: TGTGCCAGCAGTGCACAGGGTCAAACTGAAGCTTTCTTT. Translating it yields CASSAQGQTEAFF.

The genes are TRBV7-2 and TRBJ1-5; D is uncertain. Germline CDR1 reads SGHTA; CDR2 reads FQGNSA. The CDR3 extends over 13 amino acids. V was trimmed by 5 bases and J by 6 bases, leaving 11 bases between them. In nucleotides, the CDR3 is TGTGCCAGCAGCCCTATGGGGATTCAGCCCCAGCATTTT. Residues: CASSPMGIQPQHF.

The gene calls are TRBV10-3 and TRBJ2-1; D uncertain. V lost 7 bases, J lost 10 bases, and 20 bases lay in between. CDR1 ENHRY and CDR2 SYGVKD come from the germline V gene. The CDR3 is 14 amino acids. In nucleotides, the CDR3 is TGTGCCATCACCGAAGCAGGTCACTATAGGGAGCAGTTCTTC. It is translated as CAITEAGHYREQFF.